This T cell receptor beta chain comes out of a study of blood T cell repertoires in COVID-19. Two negative PCRs, clearance, or symptom resolution characterized the recovered Cohort 3 donors. The CDR3 has 17 residues. Germline trimming cut 1 base from V and 5 bases from J; bases unmatched to any gene: 11. Germline loops: CDR1 KGHDR, CDR2 SFDVKD. Here immunoSEQ multiplex PCR was the method, and the copy in TCRdb shows in-frame clones only, minus some. The sample lists roughly 250,000 clones, 80% to 90% occurring once. The material sequenced was PBMCs or T cells enriched from blood (not recorded which). This clonotype was obtained from a woman in her fifties or sixties who had recovered from COVID-19. This sequence joins TRBV24-1 and TRBJ2-5, with 8 bases fitting TRBD2. The CDR3 DNA is TGTGCCACCAGTGATTTACCGGGACTAGACGTTTCGGAGACCCAGTACTTC. Residues: CATSDLPGLDVSETQYF.